One sample yielded the 30 T cell receptor beta chains listed below, sequenced in a study of OX40 agonist ivuxolimab in advanced cancers. Produced via immunoSEQ multiplex PCR; TCRdb's table is partial and in-frame only. The sample comprises about 20,000 clones, over 80% of which are singletons, and approximately 58% rests with the top ten. Sequencing was performed on CD4+ or CD8+ T cells sorted from blood, taken in a trial of the OX40 agonist ivuxolimab. The receptor set was obtained from an adult with an advanced solid tumor such as melanoma, head and neck, liver or kidney cancer.

This clone came up once. The genes are TRBV6-5 and TRBJ1-2; D is ambiguous. Trimming removed 2 bases at V and 9 bases at J, with 7 bases between. The CDR3 has 11 residues. The germline gives CDR1 MNHEY, CDR2 SVGAGI. The CDR3 nucleotides are TGTGCCAGCAGTTACGGGGATCGCTACACCTTC. Its protein is CASSYGDRYTF.

CDR3 region: CASRLRLEQYF. CDR3 bases: TGTGCCAGCAGGCTCCGCTTGGAGCAGTACTTC. This rearrangement joins TRBV2 to TRBJ2-7; D gene unclear. V lost 6 bases and J lost 7, with 10 bases in between. The CDR3 has 11 amino acids. Germline CDR1 reads SNHLY; CDR2 reads FYNNEI.

This clone showed up just once. The chain is built from TRBV2 and TRBJ2-7; D is undetermined. CDR1 and CDR2 (germline): SNHLY, FYNNEI. V was shortened by 7 bases and J by 2 bases, with 9 bases between the two germline ends. This CDR3 contains 12 residues. For the CDR3, the DNA is TGTGCCAGCATGGACGGAACCTACGAGCAGTACTTC. This gives the protein CASMDGTYEQYF.

This clone was counted once. CDR3 nucleotide sequence: TGTGCCAGCAGTACACCGCGGTACGCCAATGAGCAGTTCTTC. It codes for CASSTPRYANEQFF. The chain joins TRBV6-5 to TRBJ2-1; no reliable D call. Germline V gene lookup returns CDR1 MNHEY and CDR2 SVGAGI. This CDR3 has 14 residues. V was trimmed by 5 bases and J by 6 bases, leaving 14 bases between them.

The chain is built from TRBV9 and TRBJ2-3; D remains ambiguous. The CDR3 has 18 residues. The V end was cut by 4 bases, the J end by 2 bases, with 23 bases between. Germline V gene data show CDR1 as SGDLS and CDR2 as YYNGEE. The DNA of the CDR3 is TGTGCCAGCAGCCCCATTATGATGGGTCGGACCCCCACAGATACGCAGTATTTT. Amino acids: CASSPIMMGRTPTDTQYF.

By share, this clone ranks as medium-sized. The rearrangement links TRBV7-2 to TRBJ1-5; the match to TRBD1 covers 8 bases. Germline CDR1 reads SGHTA; CDR2 reads FQGNSA. V was clipped by 5 bases and J by 4 bases; unmatched bases: 7. The CDR3 is 15 residues long. In DNA, the CDR3 is TGTGCCAGCAGCCCGGACAGGGAGGGAAATCAGCCCCAGCATTTT. This gives the protein CASSPDREGNQPQHF.

This chain joins TRBV4-1 and TRBJ1-2, with a possible D match to TRBD1 (6 bases). This CDR3 comprises 12 residues. V was shortened by 3 bases and J by 10 bases, with 12 bases between the two germline ends. Germline CDR1 reads MGHRA; CDR2 reads YSYEKL. CDR3 sequence (DNA): TGCGCCAGCAGCCAGAATACAGGGATCTACACCTTC. Amino acids: CASSQNTGIYTF.

The V and J genes are TRBV4-1 and TRBJ2-7, with TRBD2 as a possible D gene (6 bases). Germline V lookup: CDR1 MGHRA, CDR2 YSYEKL. The CDR3 sequence is 14 residues long. Trimming shortened V by 0 bases and J by 3 bases, and 9 bases separated the two germline ends. The CDR3 DNA reads TGCGCCAGCAGCCAAGACGGGAGTAACTACGAGCAGTACTTC. Encoded protein: CASSQDGSNYEQYF.

With regard to this clone: Germline is not matched at one junction end, which may reflect a read error. J is TRBJ2-3 and V is TRBV7-7; D call uncertain. Per germline, CDR1 SSHAT and CDR2 FNYEAQ (reference sequence). The length of the CDR3 is 13 residues. The CDR3 sequence: CASSLFPGDTQYF. The CDR3, as DNA: TGTGCTAGCAGCCTTTTCCCCGGAGATACGCAGTATTTT.

The chain couples TRBV10-2 to TRBJ2-1; 9 nucleotides agree with TRBD2. CDR1 and CDR2 from the germline V gene are WSHSY and SAAADI. This CDR3 is built from 17 residues. J was trimmed by 7 bases and V by 2 bases; bases with no gene match: 12. The CDR3 nucleotides read TGCGCCAGCAGTGAGGACGCAGCGGGAGGACGTTGGAATGAGCAGTTCTTC. It is translated as CASSEDAAGGRWNEQFF.

The rearrangement uses TRBV7-6 and TRBJ1-1; D gene unclear. The germline gives CDR1 SGHVS, CDR2 FNYEAQ. The V and J ends lost 5 bases and 1 base respectively, with 11 bases between them. The CDR3 covers 14 residues. The DNA of the CDR3 is TGTGCCAGCAGCCCCCGGGAGGCGAACACTGAAGCTTTCTTT. The encoded protein is CASSPREANTEAFF.

This clone was counted once. V usage is TRBV28 and J usage is TRBJ2-5; D remains ambiguous. V lost 8 bases, J lost 4 bases, and 14 bases lay in between. This CDR3 is built from 13 residues. The V gene's germline CDR1 is MDHEN and CDR2 SYDVKM. The CDR3: CASSQRGVETQYF. The CDR3 region has the DNA TGTGCCAGCTCTCAACGCGGTGTAGAGACCCAGTACTTC.

This clone showed up just a few times. The chain is built from TRBV10-3 and TRBJ2-7, with D perhaps matching TRBD2 (6 bases). This CDR3 comprises 14 residues. Per germline, CDR1 ENHRY and CDR2 SYGVKD. Trimming removed 5 bases at V and 3 bases at J, with 14 bases between. CDR3 coding DNA: TGTGCCATCAGTAGGCCCGGGACTTTCTACGAGCAGTACTTC. Translation gives CAISRPGTFYEQYF.

The CDR3 region is CASSPSVTGELFF. The CDR3 region has the DNA TGTGCCAGCAGTCCAAGCGTCACCGGGGAGCTGTTTTTT. The chain uses TRBV6-5 and TRBJ2-2; D remains unclear. CDR1 is MNHEY and CDR2 is SVGAGI in the germline V gene. The CDR3 spans 13 residues. Trimming stripped 5 bases from V and 4 bases from J, with 8 bases between.

This sequence joins TRBV29-1 and TRBJ2-5, with no clear D. Trimming shortened V by 5 bases and J by 0 bases, and 4 bases separated the two germline ends. Germline CDR1 SQVTM, CDR2 ANQGSEA. The CDR3 extends over 11 amino acids. CDR3 sequence: CSVFDQETQYF. CDR3 DNA: TGCAGCGTTTTCGACCAAGAGACCCAGTACTTC.

The chain couples TRBV25-1 to TRBJ1-1; the D is unclear. Trimming took off 1 base at V and 3 bases at J, with 9 bases between the two ends. This CDR3 has 14 residues. Germline loops: CDR1 MGHDK, CDR2 SYGVNS. Here the CDR3 reads CASSESWGYTEAFF. DNA for the CDR3: TGTGCCAGCAGTGAATCCTGGGGTTACACTGAAGCTTTCTTT.

The chain is built from TRBV6-5 and TRBJ2-1; 8 bases align to TRBD1. The CDR3 totals 15 residues. Germline V gene sequence: CDR1 MNHEY, CDR2 SVGAGI. The junction had 4 bases not matched to a gene; V was cut back by 2 bases and J by 4 bases. The DNA of the CDR3 is TGTGCCAGCAGTTACGGACAGGGTTTGTACAATGAGCAGTTCTTC. Its translation: CASSYGQGLYNEQFF.

V gene TRBV19 combines with J gene TRBJ1-1; D may be TRBD1 (5 bases). The germline CDR1 and CDR2 sequences are LNHDA and SQIVND (reference sequence). The V gene lost 7 bases and the J gene lost 8 bases, with 29 bases spanning the gap. The CDR3 covers 17 residues. CDR3 in DNA: TGTGCCAGTATAGGTGCGACGGACCCGATAACCTGGGGCGAAGCTTTCTTT. Translation: CASIGATDPITWGEAFF.

J is TRBJ2-7 and V is TRBV7-9; D gene ambiguous. Germline assignment: CDR1 SEHNR and CDR2 FQNEAQ (reference sequence). Trimming pared 3 bases from V and 7 bases from J, leaving 13 bases between. The CDR3 sequence is 13 residues long. CDR3 nucleotide sequence: TGTGCCAGCAGCTTTCCGCGGTCTCGGGAGCAGTACTTC. This codes for CASSFPRSREQYF.

This rearrangement joins TRBV5-1 to TRBJ2-1, with a weak D call TRBD2 (5 bases). Germline values: CDR1 SGHRS, CDR2 YFSETQ. This CDR3 spans 13 amino acids. The V end was cut by 3 bases, the J end by 5 bases, with 9 bases between. Here the CDR3 DNA reads TGCGCCAGCAGCTCAGGACTTAACAATGAGCAGTTCTTC. Translation: CASSSGLNNEQFF.

The chain employs TRBV19 and TRBJ2-3, with 7 bases fitting TRBD2. Germline assignment: CDR1 LNHDA and CDR2 SQIVND (reference sequence). Trimming cost V 0 bases and J 3 bases; bases outside gene matches: 9. This CDR3 contains 17 residues. The CDR3 DNA follows: TGTGCCAGTAGTATAGACCACGCGGGAGCCAGGACAGATACGCAGTATTTT. Amino acids: CASSIDHAGARTDTQYF.

This clone was counted a single time. The chain uses TRBV10-1 and TRBJ2-3; D not resolved. Germline CDR1 is WNHNN and CDR2 is SYGVQD (reference sequence). Trimming took off 2 bases at V and 2 bases at J, with 5 bases between the two ends. The CDR3 covers 13 residues. The CDR3 DNA follows: TGCGCCAGCAGTGAGGACATCACAGATACGCAGTATTTT. This sequence encodes CASSEDITDTQYF.

CDR3 sequence: CASSLGGEETQYF. For the CDR3, the DNA is TGTGCCAGCAGCTTGGGAGGTGAAGAGACCCAGTACTTC. The J gene is TRBJ2-5, the V gene TRBV5-6; D is undetermined. CDR3 length: 13 amino acids. V gave up 0 bases and J gave up 3 bases, with 6 bases separating them. Germline lookup yields CDR1 SGHDT and CDR2 YYEEEE.

This chain links TRBV6-6 with TRBJ1-1; 7 nucleotides line up with TRBD1. V trimming: 0 bases; J trimming: 4 bases; junction bases outside the gene matches: 2. Germline CDR1 reads MNHNY; CDR2 reads SVGAGI (reference sequence). The CDR3 spans 14 residues. CDR3: CASSYSNRGTEAFF. The DNA for the CDR3 is TGTGCCAGCAGTTACTCGAACAGGGGCACTGAAGCTTTCTTT.

The V call is TRBV6-1, the J call TRBJ2-3; 10 nucleotides agree with TRBD2. J was trimmed by 3 bases and V by 6 bases; bases with no gene match: 6. The germline V gene has CDR1 MNHNS and CDR2 SASEGT. This CDR3 has 15 residues. As DNA, the CDR3 is TGTGCCAGCAGCCTGCTAGCGGGGGAGACAGATACGCAGTATTTT. Translation: CASSLLAGETDTQYF.

The chain employs TRBV7-2 and TRBJ2-2, with 7 bases identical to TRBD1. With V trimmed by 3 bases and J by 2 bases, 3 bases remained unmatched. Looked up from germline, CDR1 is SGHTA and CDR2 is FQGNSA. The length of the CDR3 is 15 residues. CDR3 region: CASSFRDRNTGELFF. Here the CDR3 DNA reads TGTGCCAGCAGCTTCCGGGACAGAAACACCGGGGAGCTGTTTTTT.

This clone was found a few times. V is TRBV11-2 and J is TRBJ2-7, with 9 positions matching TRBD1. V was clipped by 3 bases and J by 0 bases; unmatched bases: 3. This CDR3 is built from 15 residues. Germline CDR1 SGHAT, CDR2 FQNNGV. CDR3 residues: CASSLGQGPSYEQYF. The CDR3, as DNA: TGTGCCAGCAGCTTGGGACAGGGACCCTCCTACGAGCAGTACTTC.

The sample holds a few counts of this clone. The chain couples TRBV19 to TRBJ1-1; possible D gene TRBD1, 6 bases. Germline CDR1 LNHDA, CDR2 SQIVND (reference sequence). The CDR3 spans 13 residues. Trimming pared 5 bases from V and 1 base from J, leaving 8 bases between. CDR3 region: CASSAGQNTEAFF. The DNA for the CDR3 is TGTGCCAGTAGTGCGGGACAGAACACTGAAGCTTTCTTT.

This clone was found a few times. The chain couples TRBV6-5 to TRBJ2-3; 9 positions agree with TRBD1. The CDR3 is 15 residues long. In germline, CDR1 is MNHEY, CDR2 SVGAGI. The V gene end was trimmed by 6 bases and the J gene end by 3 bases; junction bases not matched to a gene: 7. CDR3 loop: CASSPGQGITDTQYF. The CDR3 DNA is TGTGCCAGCAGCCCGGGACAGGGTATTACAGATACGCAGTATTTT.

The chain couples TRBV2 to TRBJ2-1; D remains ambiguous. V dropped 3 bases and J dropped 5 bases, with 14 bases sitting between them. Germline V CDR1 and CDR2: SNHLY, FYNNEI. CDR3 length: 15 amino acids. This chain's CDR3 is CASSDTSVTNNEQFF. The DNA for the CDR3 is TGTGCCAGCAGTGATACATCGGTTACAAACAATGAGCAGTTCTTC.